This T cell receptor (beta chain) was recovered during a study of molecular identifiers for immune sequencing clone quantification. A single record per CDR3 protein comes from TCRdb applying MiXCR to the PCR reads. Seen here are 550,000 to 750,000 distinct CDR3 sequences, 20% observed once, and the top ten hold 0.75% to 0.95%. Germline CDR1 and CDR2: MNHEY and SVGAGI. This CDR3 is built from 13 residues. Trimming cost V 3 bases and J 5 bases; bases outside gene matches: 3. Naive CD8 libraries came from about 19,000 to 1,100,000 sorted cells with 10%, 30% or 50% RNA. The clonotype was recovered from a human donor in good health. Some libraries in this study had Jurkat cell RNA spiked in. The chain combines TRBV6-5 with TRBJ2-7, with 8 bases lining up with TRBD1. Source material: naive CD8+ T cells from blood, with Jurkat cell RNA spiked in. The subset denotes: FACS-sorted CD8+CD4-CCR7+CD45RA+ naive T cells. This CDR3 reads CASSYGRGHEQYF. DNA for the CDR3: TGTGCCAGCAGTTATGGCAGGGGGCACGAGCAGTACTTC.